These 3 T cell receptor beta chains came from one sample sequenced in a study of T cell responses to AZD1222 COVID-19 vaccine. The protocol was immunoSEQ multiplex PCR, while the TCRdb copy is restricted to in-frame clones and leaves out a portion. The sample contains around 190,000 clones, around 92% of which appear only once. Material: peripheral blood, obtained on day 0 of AZD1222 vaccination. All receptors come from an adult in good health.

Written as DNA, the CDR3 is TGTGCCAGCAGCTTTCCTAGCGGGGGTCCGGATACGCAGTATTTT. The encoded protein is CASSFPSGGPDTQYF. The rearrangement links TRBV5-6 to TRBJ2-3, with TRBD2 matching over 10 bases. The CDR3 extends over 15 amino acids. Unmatched junction bases numbered 6, after V lost 2 bases and J lost 6 bases. Germline CDR1 and CDR2: SGHDT and YYEEEE.

This chain uses TRBV14 with TRBJ2-2; D ambiguous. The CDR3 extends over 13 amino acids. The germline V gene has CDR1 SGHDN and CDR2 FVKESK. Trimming removed 6 bases from V and 0 bases from J, with 5 bases in between. The CDR3 loop is CASSTANTGELFF. DNA of the CDR3: TGTGCCAGCAGTACAGCGAACACCGGGGAGCTGTTTTTT.

V gene TRBV30 combines with J gene TRBJ1-4; a weak D match, TRBD1 (5 bases). V was pared by 3 bases and J by 5 bases, with 19 bases between. Germline CDR1 GTSNPN, CDR2 SVGIG (reference sequence). This CDR3 is built from 16 residues. The CDR3 nucleotides are TGTGCCTGGAGGGACGGACCAGGGAACCTGAATGAAAAACTGTTTTTT. Its translation: CAWRDGPGNLNEKLFF.